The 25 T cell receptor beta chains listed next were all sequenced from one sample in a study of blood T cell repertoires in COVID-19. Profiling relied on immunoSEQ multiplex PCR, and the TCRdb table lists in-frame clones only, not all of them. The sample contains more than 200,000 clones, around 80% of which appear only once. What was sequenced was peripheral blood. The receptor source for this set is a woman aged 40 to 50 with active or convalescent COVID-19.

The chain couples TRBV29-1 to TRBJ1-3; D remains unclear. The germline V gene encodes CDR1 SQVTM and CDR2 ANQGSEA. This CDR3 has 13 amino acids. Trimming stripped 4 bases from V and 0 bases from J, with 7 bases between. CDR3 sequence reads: CSVAFNSGNTIYF. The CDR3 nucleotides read TGCAGCGTTGCTTTTAACTCTGGAAACACCATATATTTT.

The CDR3 spells CAWGPQGYEQYF. CDR3 DNA sequence: TGTGCCTGGGGGCCACAGGGTTACGAGCAGTACTTC. The chain joins TRBV30 to TRBJ2-7, with TRBD1 as a possible D gene (6 bases). V lost 5 bases, J lost 4 bases, and 12 bases lay in between. The CDR3 extends over 12 amino acids. CDR1 is GTSNPN, CDR2 SVGIG, per germline (reference sequence).

The chain's CDR3 is CASSQKQGMMPTEAFF. The CDR3 DNA follows: TGTGCCAGCAGCCAAAAACAGGGAATGATGCCCACTGAAGCTTTCTTT. V gene TRBV13 combines with J gene TRBJ1-1; D possibly corresponds to TRBD1 (6 bases). The CDR3 consists of 16 residues. Germline lookup yields CDR1 PRHDT and CDR2 FYEKMQ (reference sequence). V lost 5 bases and J 4 bases, leaving 20 bases between the germline ends.

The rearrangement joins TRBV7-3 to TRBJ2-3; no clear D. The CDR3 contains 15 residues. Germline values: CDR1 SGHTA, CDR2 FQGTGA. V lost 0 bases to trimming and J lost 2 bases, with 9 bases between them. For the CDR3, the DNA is TGTGCCAGCAGCTTAACCATTTCGGTCACAGATACGCAGTATTTT. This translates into CASSLTISVTDTQYF.

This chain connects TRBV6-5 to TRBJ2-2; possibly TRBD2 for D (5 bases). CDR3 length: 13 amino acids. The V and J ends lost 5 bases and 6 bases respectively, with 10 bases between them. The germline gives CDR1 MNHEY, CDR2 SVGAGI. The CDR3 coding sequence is TGTGCCAGCAGTCAGTTGGGAGCCGGGGAGCTGTTTTTT. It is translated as CASSQLGAGELFF.

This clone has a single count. CDR3 in amino acids: CASSYGGGQPQHF. The CDR3 region has the DNA TGCGCCAGCAGCTATGGGGGGGGACAGCCCCAGCATTTT. This chain joins TRBV5-1 and TRBJ1-5; perhaps TRBD1 as D (5 bases). The CDR3 length is 13 residues. Trimming shortened V by 3 bases and J by 7 bases, and 11 bases separated the two germline ends. Germline CDR1 and CDR2: SGHRS and YFSETQ.

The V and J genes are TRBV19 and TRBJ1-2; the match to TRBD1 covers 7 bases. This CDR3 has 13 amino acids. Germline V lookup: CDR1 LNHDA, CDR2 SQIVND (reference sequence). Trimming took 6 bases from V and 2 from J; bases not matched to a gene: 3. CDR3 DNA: TGTGCCAGTAGGAGGGGACAGAACTATGGCTACACCTTC. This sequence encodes CASRRGQNYGYTF.

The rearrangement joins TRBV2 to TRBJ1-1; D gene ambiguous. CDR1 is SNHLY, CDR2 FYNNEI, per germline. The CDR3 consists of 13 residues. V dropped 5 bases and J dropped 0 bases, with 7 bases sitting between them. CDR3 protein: CASSQTLNTEAFF. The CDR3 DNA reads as TGTGCCAGCAGTCAGACTCTGAACACTGAAGCTTTCTTT.

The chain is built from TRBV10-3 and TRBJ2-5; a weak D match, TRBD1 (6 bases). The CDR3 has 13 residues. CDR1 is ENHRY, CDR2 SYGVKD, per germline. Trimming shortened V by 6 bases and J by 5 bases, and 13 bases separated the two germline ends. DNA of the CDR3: TGTGCCATCAGCAGGGACAAACCCGAGACCCAGTACTTC. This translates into CAISRDKPETQYF.

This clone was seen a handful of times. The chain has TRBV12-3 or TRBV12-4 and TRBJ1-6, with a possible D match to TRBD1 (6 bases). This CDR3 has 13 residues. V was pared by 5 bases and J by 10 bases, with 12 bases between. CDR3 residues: CASSKGVRSPLHF. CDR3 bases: TGTGCCAGCAGTAAGGGGGTGCGATCACCCCTCCACTTT.

This chain's CDR3 is CASSLQEGQPQHF. As DNA, the CDR3 is TGCGCCAGCAGCTTGCAGGAAGGTCAGCCCCAGCATTTT. The rearrangement links TRBV5-1 to TRBJ1-5; D not certain. Germline V gene sequence: CDR1 SGHRS, CDR2 YFSETQ. Trimming left V 1 base short and J 6 bases short, with 8 bases between. The CDR3 is 13 amino acids.

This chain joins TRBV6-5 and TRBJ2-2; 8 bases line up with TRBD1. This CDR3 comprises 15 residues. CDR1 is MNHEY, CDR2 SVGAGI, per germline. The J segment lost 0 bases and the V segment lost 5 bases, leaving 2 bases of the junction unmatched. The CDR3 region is CASSRQGPNTGELFF. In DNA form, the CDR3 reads TGTGCCAGCAGTCGACAGGGGCCGAACACCGGGGAGCTGTTTTTT.

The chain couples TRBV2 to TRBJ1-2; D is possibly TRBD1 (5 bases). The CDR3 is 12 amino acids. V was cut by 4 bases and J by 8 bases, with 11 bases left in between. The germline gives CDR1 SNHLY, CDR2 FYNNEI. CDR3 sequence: CASSVGGEGYTF. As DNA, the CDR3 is TGTGCCAGCAGTGTTGGGGGGGAAGGCTACACCTTC.

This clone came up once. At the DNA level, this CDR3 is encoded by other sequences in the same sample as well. CDR3 in DNA: TGTGCCTGGAGTGTAGACAGGGGCGAAAAACTGTTTTTT. Translated, it gives CAWSVDRGEKLFF. The chain is built from TRBV30 and TRBJ1-4; TRBD1 aligns across 8 bases. V lost 0 bases and J lost 8; bases outside the gene matches: 2. Germline values: CDR1 GTSNPN, CDR2 SVGIG (reference sequence). The CDR3 totals 13 residues. The variable domain in full, with the rest retrieved from reference TRBV30 and TRBJ1-4, is SQTIHQWPATLVQPVGSPLSLECTVEGTSNPNLYWYRQAAGRGLQLLFYSVGIGQISSEVPQNLSASRPQDRQFILSSKKLLLSDSGFYLCAWSVDRGEKLFFGSGTQLSVL.

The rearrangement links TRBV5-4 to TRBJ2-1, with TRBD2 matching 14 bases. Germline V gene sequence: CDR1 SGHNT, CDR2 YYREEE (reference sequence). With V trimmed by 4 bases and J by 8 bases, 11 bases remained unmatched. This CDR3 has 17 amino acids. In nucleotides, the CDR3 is TGTGCCAGCAGCCCCCCCGGGACTAGCGGGGGAGGCTATGAGCAGTTCTTC. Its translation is CASSPPGTSGGGYEQFF.

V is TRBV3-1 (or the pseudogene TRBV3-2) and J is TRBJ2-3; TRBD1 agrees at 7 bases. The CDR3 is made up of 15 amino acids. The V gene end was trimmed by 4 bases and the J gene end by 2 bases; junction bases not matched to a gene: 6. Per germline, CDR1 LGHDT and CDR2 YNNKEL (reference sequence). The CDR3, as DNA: TGTGCCAGCAGCCCATCGGGACAGACCACAGATACGCAGTATTTT. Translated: CASSPSGQTTDTQYF.

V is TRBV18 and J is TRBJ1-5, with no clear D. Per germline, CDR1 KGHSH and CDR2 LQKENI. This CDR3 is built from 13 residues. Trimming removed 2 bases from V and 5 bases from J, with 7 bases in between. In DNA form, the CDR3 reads TGTGCCAGCTCACCAGGCTCGCATCAGCCCCAGCATTTT. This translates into CASSPGSHQPQHF.

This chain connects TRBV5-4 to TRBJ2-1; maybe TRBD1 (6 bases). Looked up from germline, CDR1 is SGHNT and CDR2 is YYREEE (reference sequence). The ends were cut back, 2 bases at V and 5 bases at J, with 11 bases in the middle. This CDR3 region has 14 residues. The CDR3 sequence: CASSFTGFNNEQFF. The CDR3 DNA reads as TGTGCCAGCAGCTTCACAGGGTTCAACAATGAGCAGTTCTTC. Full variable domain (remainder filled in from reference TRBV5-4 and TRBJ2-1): ETGVTQSPTHLIKTRGQQVTLRCSSQSGHNTVSWYQQALGQGPQFIFQYYREEENGRGNFPPRFSGLQFPNYSSELNVNALELDDSALYLCASSFTGFNNEQFFGPGTRLTVL.

The DNA for the CDR3 is TGCACCAGCAGCCAAGATTGGCAGGGACTAGCGGGGAGAACGAACACCGGGGAGCTGTTTTTT. Translating it yields CTSSQDWQGLAGRTNTGELFF. The rearrangement links TRBV1 to TRBJ2-2; the table assigns TRBD2, which was not confirmed against the DNA. TRBV1 constitutes a pseudogene. The CDR3 spans 21 residues.

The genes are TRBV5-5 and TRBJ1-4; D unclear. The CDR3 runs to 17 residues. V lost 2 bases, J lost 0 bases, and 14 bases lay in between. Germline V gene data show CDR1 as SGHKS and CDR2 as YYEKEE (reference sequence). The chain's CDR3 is CASSFGEVLSTNEKLFF. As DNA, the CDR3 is TGTGCCAGCAGCTTCGGGGAAGTCCTCTCAACTAATGAAAAACTGTTTTTT.

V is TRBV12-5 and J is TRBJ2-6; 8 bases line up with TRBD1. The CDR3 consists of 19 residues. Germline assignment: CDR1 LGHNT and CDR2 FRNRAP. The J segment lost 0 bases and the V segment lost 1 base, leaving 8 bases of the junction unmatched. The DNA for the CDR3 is TGTGCTAGTGGTTTGGGGACAGGGTGGTCGGCCTCTGGGGCCAACGTCCTGACTTTC. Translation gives CASGLGTGWSASGANVLTF.

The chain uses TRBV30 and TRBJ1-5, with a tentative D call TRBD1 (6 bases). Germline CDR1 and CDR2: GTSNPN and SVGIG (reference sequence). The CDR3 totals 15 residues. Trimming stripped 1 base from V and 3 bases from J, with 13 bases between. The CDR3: CAWSANTGSNQPQHF. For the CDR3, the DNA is TGTGCCTGGAGTGCCAATACAGGGTCCAATCAGCCCCAGCATTTT.

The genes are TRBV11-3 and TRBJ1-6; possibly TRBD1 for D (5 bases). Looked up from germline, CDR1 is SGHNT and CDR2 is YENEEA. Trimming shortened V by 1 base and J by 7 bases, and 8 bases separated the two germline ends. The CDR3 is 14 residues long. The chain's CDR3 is CASSLGTSNSPLHF. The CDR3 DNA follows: TGTGCCAGCAGCTTAGGGACATCGAATTCACCCCTCCACTTT.

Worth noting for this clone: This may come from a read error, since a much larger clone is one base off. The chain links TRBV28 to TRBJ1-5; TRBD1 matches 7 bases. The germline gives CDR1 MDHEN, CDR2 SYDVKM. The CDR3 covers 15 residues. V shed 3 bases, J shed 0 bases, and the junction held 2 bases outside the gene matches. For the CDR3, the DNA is TGTGCCAGCAGTTTGACAGGGTATAGCAATCAGCCCCAGCATTTT. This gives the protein CASSLTGYSNQPQHF.

The CDR3 region has the DNA TGTGCCAGCTCACCACCGATGGGGGCAGCCTACGAGCAGTACTTC. Its translation is CASSPPMGAAYEQYF. V and J are TRBV18 and TRBJ2-7; maybe TRBD1 (6 bases). The germline CDR1 and CDR2 sequences are KGHSH and LQKENI. The CDR3 sequence is 15 residues long. V lost 0 bases to trimming and J lost 2 bases, with 11 bases between them.